Presented here are 11 T cell receptor beta chains from one specimen sequenced in a study of cytomegalovirus exposure and HLA in healthy donors. PCR involved 60 Vbeta and 13 Jbeta primers. The data were produced by immunoSEQ multiplex PCR, yet TCRdb's version contains in-frame clones alone and is incomplete. This table holds roughly 150,000 clones, 70% to 85% found once. The sequenced material came from PBMCs. The origin of the receptors is a male donor in good health and CMV-seronegative.

V usage is TRBV5-1 and J usage is TRBJ2-1, with TRBD2 matching 8 bases. Germline CDR1 SGHRS, CDR2 YFSETQ. V lost 2 bases and J lost 4; bases outside the gene matches: 5. CDR3 length: 15 amino acids. CDR3 DNA: TGCGCCAGCAGCTTACAAGCGGGAGTGTACAATGAGCAGTTCTTC. This codes for CASSLQAGVYNEQFF.

The chain couples TRBV6-5 to TRBJ2-1; D remains unclear. V was cut by 10 bases and J by 4 bases, with 2 bases left in between. Looked up from germline, CDR1 is MNHEY and CDR2 is SVGAGI. CDR3 length: 9 residues. CDR3 in amino acids: CATYNEQFF. The CDR3 nucleotides read TGTGCCACTTACAATGAGCAGTTCTTC.

This clone was detected only once. This chain uses TRBV4-3 with TRBJ2-1; TRBD1 matches 10 bases. This CDR3 region has 16 residues. The V and J ends lost 5 bases and 3 bases, in that order; junction bases with no gene match: 7. Germline V lookup: CDR1 LGHNA, CDR2 YSLEER. The CDR3 DNA is TGCGCCAGCAGCAAGGACAGGGGGGTCATCTACAATGAGCAGTTCTTC. Translated, it gives CASSKDRGVIYNEQFF.

This clone was detected a few times. The chain recombines TRBV5-4 with TRBJ1-3; no definite D call. Germline assignment: CDR1 SGHNT and CDR2 YYREEE (reference sequence). The CDR3 runs 14 residues. Trimming removed 8 bases at V and 1 base at J, with 13 bases between. CDR3 in amino acids: CASRYSGSGNTIYF. CDR3 DNA sequence: TGTGCCAGTAGGTACAGCGGATCTGGAAACACCATATATTTT. Full variable domain (remainder filled in from reference TRBV5-4 and TRBJ1-3): ETGVTQSPTHLIKTRGQQVTLRCSSQSGHNTVSWYQQALGQGPQFIFQYYREEENGRGNFPPRFSGLQFPNYSSELNVNALELDDSALYLCASRYSGSGNTIYFGEGSWLTVV.

This chain links TRBV7-2 with TRBJ2-1, with TRBD2 identical over 10 bases. The CDR3 length is 15 residues. Germline CDR1 reads SGHTA; CDR2 reads FQGNSA. Trimming took 5 bases from V and 0 from J; bases not matched to a gene: 1. The DNA for the CDR3 is TGTGCCAGCAGCCGACTAGCGGGCTCCTACAATGAGCAGTTCTTC. Amino acids: CASSRLAGSYNEQFF.

The chain joins TRBV28 to TRBJ1-2, with a weak D call TRBD1 (5 bases). The CDR3 runs 13 residues. CDR1 is MDHEN and CDR2 is SYDVKM in the germline V gene. Trimming took off 3 bases at V and 7 bases at J, with 12 bases between the two ends. CDR3 residues: CASSLGVRGGYTF. As DNA, the CDR3 is TGTGCCAGCAGTTTGGGGGTGCGGGGTGGCTACACCTTC.

This chain joins TRBV10-3 and TRBJ2-7, with a weak D call TRBD1 (6 bases). CDR1 is ENHRY, CDR2 SYGVKD, per germline. CDR3 length: 15 amino acids. Trimming removed 0 bases at V and 2 bases at J, with 11 bases between. The CDR3, as DNA: TGTGCCATCAGTGAGTCCCGGACAGTTACCTACGAGCAGTACTTC. Translated: CAISESRTVTYEQYF.

This clone came up once. The chain couples TRBV16 to TRBJ2-1; 8 nucleotides agree with TRBD2. This CDR3 contains 16 residues. The junction had 13 bases not matched to a gene; V was cut back by 4 bases and J by 8 bases. The V gene's germline CDR1 is KGHSY and CDR2 FQNENV. For the CDR3, the DNA is TGTGCCAGCAGCCCAACGGGTGCGGGAGCGGGGGATGAGCAGTTCTTC. It encodes CASSPTGAGAGDEQFF.

The gene calls are TRBV25-1 and TRBJ1-6; D gene unclear. Per the germline V gene, CDR1 is MGHDK and CDR2 is SYGVNS. Between the trimmed V and J ends, which lost 6 bases and 9 bases, there was a span of 21 bases. This CDR3 comprises 16 residues. CDR3 bases: TGTGCCAGCAGCTTATTCAGACCGGGAGAGGGTTCACCCCTCCACTTT. Its protein product is CASSLFRPGEGSPLHF.

The rearrangement links TRBV7-8 to TRBJ2-1; TRBD2 is a possible D gene (6 bases). CDR1 and CDR2 (germline): SGHVS, FQNEAQ. The ends were cut back, 6 bases at V and 10 bases at J, with 16 bases in the middle. The CDR3 has 13 amino acids. The CDR3 DNA reads TGTGCCAGCAGTTTGGGGCAGGGAGGCGAGCAGTTCTTC. Translation: CASSLGQGGEQFF.

This rearrangement joins TRBV6-5 to TRBJ2-6; D remains unclear. The CDR3 is made up of 14 amino acids. V lost 6 bases to trimming and J lost 0 bases, with 6 bases between them. Germline V CDR1 and CDR2: MNHEY, SVGAGI. CDR3 residues: CASSQASGANVLTF. CDR3 sequence (DNA): TGTGCCAGCAGCCAGGCCTCTGGGGCCAACGTCCTGACTTTC.